The present T cell receptor (beta chain) was sequenced within a study of blood T cell repertoires in COVID-19. Concerning this clone itself: An end of the junction does not agree with germline; a read error may underlie this.

The repertoire was sequenced with immunoSEQ multiplex PCR; TCRdb's copy has only in-frame clones and lacks some. The data contain about 240,000 clones, around 86% of them singletons. This TCR derives from a man aged 25 to 45 who had recovered from COVID-19. The material sequenced was peripheral blood.

The CDR3, as DNA: TGTGCCAGCAGCGAAGTGCAGACAGGTTCACCCCTCCACTTT. Translating it yields CASSEVQTGSPLHF. This chain connects TRBV6-1 to TRBJ1-6, with D perhaps matching TRBD1 (6 bases). The germline CDR1 and CDR2 sequences are MNHNS and SASEGT. The CDR3 is 14 amino acids.